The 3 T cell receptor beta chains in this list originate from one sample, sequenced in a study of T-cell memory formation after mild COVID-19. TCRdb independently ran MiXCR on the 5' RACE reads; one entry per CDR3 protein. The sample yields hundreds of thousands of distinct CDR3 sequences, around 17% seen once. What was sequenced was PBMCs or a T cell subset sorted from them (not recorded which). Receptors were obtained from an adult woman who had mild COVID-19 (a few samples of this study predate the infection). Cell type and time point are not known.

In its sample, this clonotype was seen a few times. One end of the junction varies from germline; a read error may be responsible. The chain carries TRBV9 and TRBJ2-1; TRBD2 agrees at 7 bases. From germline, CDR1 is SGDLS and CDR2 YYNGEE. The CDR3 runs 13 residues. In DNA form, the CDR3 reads TGTGCCAGCAGTGTAGGACTAGTCGATGAGCAGTTCTTC. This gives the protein CASSVGLVDEQFF. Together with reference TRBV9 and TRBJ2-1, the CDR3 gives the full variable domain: DSGVTQTPKHLITATGQRVTLRCSPRSGDLSVYWYQQSLDQGLQFLIQYYNGEERAKGNILERFSAQQFPDLHSELNLSSLELGDSALYFCASSVGLVDEQFFGPGTRLTVL.

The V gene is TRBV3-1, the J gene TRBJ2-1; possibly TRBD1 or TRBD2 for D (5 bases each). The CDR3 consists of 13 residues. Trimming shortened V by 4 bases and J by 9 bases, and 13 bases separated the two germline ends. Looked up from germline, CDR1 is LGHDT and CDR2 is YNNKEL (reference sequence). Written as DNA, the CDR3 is TGTGCCAGCAGCCCAGGGACCTCGGGTGAGCAGTTCTTC. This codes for CASSPGTSGEQFF.

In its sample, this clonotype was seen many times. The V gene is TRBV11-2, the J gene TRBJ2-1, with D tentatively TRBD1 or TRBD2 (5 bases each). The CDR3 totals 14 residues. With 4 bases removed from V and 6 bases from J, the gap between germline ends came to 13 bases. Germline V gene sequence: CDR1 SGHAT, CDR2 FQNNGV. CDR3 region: CASSSRDVFNEQFF. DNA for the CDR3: TGTGCCAGCAGCTCCCGGGACGTCTTCAATGAGCAGTTCTTC.